The clone carrying this T cell receptor beta chain was seen a few times. What it binds is not known. This specimen comes from a study of early T cells in non-severe SARS-CoV-2 infection. The overall study: The sequenced material was bulk RNA from unsorted whole blood, and its chains were unpaired.

Study-level points and caveats: In VDJdb matching, anti-spike CD8 responses were favored while private and CD4 specificities went missing.

The CDR3 runs to 15 residues. Germline values: CDR1 SGHAT, CDR2 FQDESV (reference sequence). Trimming took off 6 bases at V and 2 bases at J, with 15 bases between the two ends. Individual cDNA molecules were tagged with unique molecular identifiers, the study reported. One entry per CDR3 protein results from TCRdb running MiXCR on the 5' RACE reads. This table holds about 98,000 distinct CDR3 sequences, 11% found once. This sequence originates from an adult who was a healthcare worker with PCR-confirmed SARS-CoV-2 infection or an uninfected control (not recorded which). V is TRBV11-1 and J is TRBJ2-3; D is unclear. Sequencing was done on a sample of whole blood. CDR3 coding DNA: TGTGCCAGCAGTCACAAGTTGGGTCTCACAGATACGCAGTATTTT. It encodes CASSHKLGLTDTQYF.